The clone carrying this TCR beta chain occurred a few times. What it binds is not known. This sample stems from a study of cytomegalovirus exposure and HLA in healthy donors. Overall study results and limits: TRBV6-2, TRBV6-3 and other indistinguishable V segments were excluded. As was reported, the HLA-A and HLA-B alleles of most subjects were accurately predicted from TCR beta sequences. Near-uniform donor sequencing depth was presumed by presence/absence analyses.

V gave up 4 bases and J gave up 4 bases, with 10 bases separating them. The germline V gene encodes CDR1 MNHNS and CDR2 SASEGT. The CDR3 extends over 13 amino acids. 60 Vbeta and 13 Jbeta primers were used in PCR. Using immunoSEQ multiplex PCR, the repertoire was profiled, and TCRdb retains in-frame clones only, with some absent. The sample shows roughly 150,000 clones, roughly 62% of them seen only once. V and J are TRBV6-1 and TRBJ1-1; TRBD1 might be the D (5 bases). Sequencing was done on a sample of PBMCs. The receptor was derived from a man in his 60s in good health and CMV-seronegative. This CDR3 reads CASSVRERTEAFF. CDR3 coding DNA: TGTGCCAGCAGTGTCAGGGAACGCACTGAAGCTTTCTTT.